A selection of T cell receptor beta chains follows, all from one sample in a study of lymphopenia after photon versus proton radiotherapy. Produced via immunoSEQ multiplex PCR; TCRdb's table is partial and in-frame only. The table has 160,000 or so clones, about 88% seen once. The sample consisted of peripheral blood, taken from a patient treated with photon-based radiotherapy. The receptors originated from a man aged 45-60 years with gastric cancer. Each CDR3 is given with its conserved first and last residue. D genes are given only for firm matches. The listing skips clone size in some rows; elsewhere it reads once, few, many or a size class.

CSVVQGPGMANEKLFF,TGCAGCGTCGTACAAGGCCCGGGGATGGCTAATGAAAAACTGTTTTTT,TRBV29-1,.,.,TRBJ1-4
CSDLGQGDYGYTF,TGCAGCGACCTCGGACAGGGAGACTATGGCTACACCTTC,TRBV29-1,.,TRBD1,TRBJ1-2
CASSSGGTASTDTQYF,TGTGCCAGCAGCTCAGGGGGGACAGCCTCCACAGATACGCAGTATTTT,TRBV11-3,.,.,TRBJ2-3
CASGLVEGKGNQPQHF,TGTGCTAGTGGTTTGGTAGAGGGAAAAGGCAATCAGCCCCAGCATTTT,TRBV12-5,few,.,TRBJ1-5
CASSTIRDREYEQYF,TGTGCCAGTAGTACCATCCGGGACAGGGAATACGAGCAGTACTTC,TRBV19,.,TRBD1,TRBJ2-7
CASSPSSGPMNTEAFF,TGCGCCAGCAGCCCCTCTTCGGGTCCTATGAACACTGAAGCTTTCTTT,TRBV5-1,.,.,TRBJ1-1
CASSPPSRGGETQYF,TGTGCCAGCTCACCACCGAGTCGTGGTGGAGAGACCCAGTACTTC,TRBV18,.,.,TRBJ2-5
CASSSRMGTQYF,TGTGCCAGCAGCTCCCGCATGGGTACGCAGTATTTT,TRBV5-6,.,.,TRBJ2-3
CASSQVALDRVNTEAFF,TGCGCCAGCAGCCAGGTGGCCCTGGACAGGGTGAACACTGAAGCTTTCTTT,TRBV4-1,.,TRBD1,TRBJ1-1
CAWSPGGSGNTIYF,TGTGCCTGGAGTCCAGGGGGATCTGGAAACACCATATATTTT,TRBV30,.,TRBD1,TRBJ1-3
CASSPHTGDTDTQYF,TGCGCCAGCAGCCCCCATACGGGGGACACAGATACGCAGTATTTT,TRBV5-1,.,.,TRBJ2-3
CASSHRTGVTGELFF,TGTGCCAGCAGCCATCGGACAGGGGTCACCGGGGAGCTGTTTTTT,TRBV7-9,.,TRBD1,TRBJ2-2
CASSLEPSGRWSSYEQYF,TGTGCCAGCAGCTTAGAGCCTAGCGGGAGATGGAGCTCCTACGAGCAGTACTTC,TRBV7-2,.,TRBD2,TRBJ2-7
CASSRGQDTQYF,TGTGCCAGCAGCAGGGGGCAGGATACGCAGTATTTT,TRBV27,.,TRBD1,TRBJ2-3
CASTMGLGNTIYF,TGTGCCAGCACAATGGGGTTGGGAAACACCATATATTTT,TRBV6-1,.,.,TRBJ1-3
CASSQIGGAKTQYF,TGTGCCAGCAGTCAAATAGGGGGGGCGAAGACCCAGTACTTC,TRBV2,.,.,TRBJ2-5
CASSPSRASGRGREQYF,TGTGCCAGCAGTCCATCCAGGGCTAGCGGGAGGGGCCGCGAGCAGTACTTC,TRBV27,.,TRBD2,TRBJ2-7
CASSPGERLSGNTIYF,TGCGCCAGCAGCCCGGGGGAGAGACTCTCTGGAAACACCATATATTTT,TRBV5-1,few,.,TRBJ1-3
CASSLITGNTGELFF,TGCGCCAGCAGCTTGATAACAGGGAACACCGGGGAGCTGTTTTTT,TRBV5-1,.,.,TRBJ2-2
CASSLYGGGETQYF,TGCGCCAGCAGCTTGTACGGGGGTGGAGAGACCCAGTACTTC,TRBV5-1,.,.,TRBJ2-5
CASSINHNTEAFF,TGTGCCAGTAGTATCAACCATAACACTGAAGCTTTCTTT,TRBV19,.,.,TRBJ1-1
CATSRDRQVNQPQHF,TGTGCCACCAGCAGAGATAGACAGGTAAATCAGCCCCAGCATTTT,TRBV15,.,.,TRBJ1-5
CASTPPGIETQYF,TGTGCCAGCACCCCGCCCGGGATAGAGACCCAGTACTTC,TRBV7-9,.,.,TRBJ2-5
CASSDSLSTEAFF,TGTGCCAGCAGTGACTCTTTGAGCACTGAAGCTTTCTTT,TRBV6-4,few,.,TRBJ1-1
CASNLQGAQGTEAFF,TGTGCCAGCAACCTACAGGGGGCGCAGGGAACTGAAGCTTTCTTT,TRBV2,.,TRBD1,TRBJ1-1
CASSSVGVYGYTF,TGTGCCAGCAGCTCGGTGGGGGTCTATGGCTACACCTTC,TRBV5-8,.,.,TRBJ1-2
CASSVGPNTEAFF,TGTGCCAGCAGCGTAGGACCGAACACTGAAGCTTTCTTT,TRBV9,few,.,TRBJ1-1
CASSAPREGLYNEQFF,TGTGCCAGCAGCGCCCCCCGGGAGGGACTCTACAATGAGCAGTTCTTC,TRBV9,.,TRBD2,TRBJ2-1
CASSSAVWGAGETQYF,TGTGCCAGCAGTTCCGCGGTGTGGGGGGCGGGAGAGACCCAGTACTTC,TRBV28,.,.,TRBJ2-5
CASSLVSEQFF,TGTGCCAGCAGCTTAGTGTCAGAGCAGTTCTTC,TRBV7-9,.,.,TRBJ2-1
CASSQPGTGEGTEAFF,TGCGCCAGCAGCCAACCTGGGACAGGGGAAGGCACTGAAGCTTTCTTT,TRBV4-1,.,TRBD1,TRBJ1-1
CASSSTLVSSTDTQYF,TGTGCCAGCAGTTCCACACTAGTTAGTTCGACAGATACGCAGTATTTT,TRBV6-5,.,.,TRBJ2-3
CASSIDDISNQPQHF,TGTGCCAGTAGTATAGATGACATTAGCAATCAGCCCCAGCATTTT,TRBV19,once,.,TRBJ1-5
CASSSNSRALGHEQFF,TGTGCCAGCAGCTCTAATTCGAGGGCGCTGGGGCATGAGCAGTTCTTC,TRBV7-3,.,.,TRBJ2-1
CASSLASGLQTGNTIYF,TGCGCCAGCAGCTTGGCATCGGGCCTTCAAACGGGAAACACCATATATTTT,TRBV5-1,.,.,TRBJ1-3
CASSYGQGVTEAFF,TGTGCCAGCAGCTACGGACAGGGGGTCACTGAAGCTTTCTTT,TRBV2,.,TRBD1,TRBJ1-1
CASSWDSLSEQFF,TGTGCCAGCAGCTGGGACTCCCTCAGTGAGCAGTTCTTC,TRBV6-4,.,.,TRBJ2-1
CASSYEAGGSYEQYF,TGTGCCAGCAGTTACGAAGCAGGGGGTTCCTACGAGCAGTACTTC,TRBV6-9,.,TRBD1,TRBJ2-7
CASSKETGGYTEAFF,TGCGCCAGCAGCAAAGAGACAGGGGGCTACACTGAAGCTTTCTTT,TRBV5-1,.,TRBD1,TRBJ1-1
CSVERAGGRTEAFF,TGCAGCGTTGAGAGGGCAGGGGGCCGGACTGAAGCTTTCTTT,TRBV29-1,.,TRBD1,TRBJ1-1
CASSIAPGTMNTEAFF,TGTGCCAGTAGTATAGCCCCAGGGACTATGAACACTGAAGCTTTCTTT,TRBV19,once,.,TRBJ1-1
CASSLGLRGIQETQYF,TGTGCCAGCAGCTTGGGTCTCAGGGGGATACAAGAGACCCAGTACTTC,TRBV7-9,.,TRBD1,TRBJ2-5
CASRDRDNGYTF,TGTGCCAGTAGGGACAGGGACAATGGCTACACCTTC,TRBV19,.,TRBD1,TRBJ1-2
CASSLITQGSYGYTF,TGTGCCAGCAGTTTAATTACACAGGGATCCTATGGCTACACCTTC,TRBV28,.,.,TRBJ1-2
CASSETGRQYF,TGTGCCAGCAGTGAGACAGGCCGACAGTATTTT,TRBV6-1,.,.,TRBJ2-3
CASSPASGGYNEQFF,TGCGCCAGCAGCCCGGCTAGCGGGGGATACAATGAGCAGTTCTTC,TRBV5-1,.,TRBD2,TRBJ2-1
CASRAGTVSNQPQHF,TGTGCCAGCAGGGCCGGGACAGTTAGCAATCAGCCCCAGCATTTT,TRBV2,.,TRBD1,TRBJ1-5
CASSLGIVGYEQYF,TGTGCCAGCAGCTTAGGAATAGTAGGTTACGAGCAGTACTTC,TRBV7-8,.,.,TRBJ2-7
CASSSRGTSGRFSNEQFF,TGCGCCAGCAGCTCTAGGGGGACTAGCGGGAGGTTTAGCAATGAGCAGTTCTTC,TRBV5-1,.,TRBD2,TRBJ2-1
CASSLEGSSRNEQFF,TGTGCCAGCAGCTTGGAGGGGAGCAGCCGCAATGAGCAGTTCTTC,TRBV5-4,few,.,TRBJ2-1
CASSLRTGNTEAFF,TGTGCCAGCAGTTTACGGACAGGGAACACTGAAGCTTTCTTT,TRBV25-1,.,TRBD1,TRBJ1-1
CASTGGYRANYGYTF,TGTGCCAGTACCGGAGGATACAGGGCGAACTATGGCTACACCTTC,TRBV19,.,.,TRBJ1-2
CASSLDWRGKTQYF,TGTGCCAGCAGCTTAGACTGGCGGGGGAAGACCCAGTACTTC,TRBV7-2,.,TRBD2,TRBJ2-5
CASSIRERVKLFF,TGTGCCAGTAGTATTCGCGAGCGCGTGAAACTGTTTTTT,TRBV19,once,.,TRBJ1-4
CASNTVFNTEAFF,TGTGCCAGCAACACGGTCTTTAACACTGAAGCTTTCTTT,TRBV7-2,few,.,TRBJ1-1
CASSFRGTGELFF,TGTGCCAGCAGCTTTCGAGGCACCGGGGAGCTGTTTTTT,TRBV11-3,.,.,TRBJ2-2
CASSPGSTGELFF,TGTGCCAGCAGTCCAGGGTCTACCGGGGAGCTGTTTTTT,TRBV6-4,.,.,TRBJ2-2
CASSPPGTGDNQPQHF,TGTGCCAGCTCACCTCCCGGGACAGGAGACAATCAGCCCCAGCATTTT,TRBV18,.,TRBD1,TRBJ1-5
CASRRSIKGTGKFHEQFF,TGTGCCAGCAGGCGTTCGATCAAGGGGACAGGGAAGTTTCATGAGCAGTTCTTC,TRBV11-2,.,TRBD1,TRBJ2-1
CASNSRGF,TGTGCCAGCAACTCTAGGGGCTTC,TRBV3-1/TRBV3-2,.,.,TRBJ2-4